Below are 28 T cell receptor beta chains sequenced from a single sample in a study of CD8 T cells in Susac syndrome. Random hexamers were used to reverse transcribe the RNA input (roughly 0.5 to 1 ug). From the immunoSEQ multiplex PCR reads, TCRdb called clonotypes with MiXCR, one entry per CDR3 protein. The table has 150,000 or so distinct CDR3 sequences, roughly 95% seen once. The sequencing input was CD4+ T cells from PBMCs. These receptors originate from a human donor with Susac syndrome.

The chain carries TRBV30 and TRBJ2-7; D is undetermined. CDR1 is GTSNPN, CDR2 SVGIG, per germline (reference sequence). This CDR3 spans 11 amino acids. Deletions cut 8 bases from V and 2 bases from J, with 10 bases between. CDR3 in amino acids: CAGSRAYEQYF. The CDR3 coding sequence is TGTGCCGGGTCTCGGGCCTACGAGCAGTACTTC.

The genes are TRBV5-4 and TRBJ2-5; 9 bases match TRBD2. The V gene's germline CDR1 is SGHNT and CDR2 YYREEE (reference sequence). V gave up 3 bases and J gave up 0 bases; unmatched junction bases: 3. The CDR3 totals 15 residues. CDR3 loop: CASSSLAGNQETQYF. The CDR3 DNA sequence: TGTGCCAGCAGCTCCCTAGCGGGGAACCAAGAGACCCAGTACTTC.

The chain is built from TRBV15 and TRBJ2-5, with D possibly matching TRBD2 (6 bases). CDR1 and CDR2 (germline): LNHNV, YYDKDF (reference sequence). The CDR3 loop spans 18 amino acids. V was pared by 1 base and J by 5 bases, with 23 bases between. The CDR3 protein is CATSRGRLTGDSAETQYF. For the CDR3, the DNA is TGTGCCACCAGCAGAGGAAGGCTTACGGGGGATTCAGCGGAGACCCAGTACTTC.

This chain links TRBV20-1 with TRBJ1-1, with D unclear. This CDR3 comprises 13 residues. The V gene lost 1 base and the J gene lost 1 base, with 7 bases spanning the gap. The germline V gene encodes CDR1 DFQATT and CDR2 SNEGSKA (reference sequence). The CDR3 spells CSARGRKNTEAFF. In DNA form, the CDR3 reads TGCAGTGCTAGAGGACGGAAGAACACTGAAGCTTTCTTT.

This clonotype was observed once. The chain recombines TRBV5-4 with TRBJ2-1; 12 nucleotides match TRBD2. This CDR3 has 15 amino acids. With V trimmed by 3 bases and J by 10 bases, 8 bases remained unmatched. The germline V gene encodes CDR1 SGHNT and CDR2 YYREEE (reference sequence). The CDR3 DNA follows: TGTGCCAGCAGCTCGCCCCGACTAGCGGGAGACGAGCAGTTCTTC. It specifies CASSSPRLAGDEQFF.

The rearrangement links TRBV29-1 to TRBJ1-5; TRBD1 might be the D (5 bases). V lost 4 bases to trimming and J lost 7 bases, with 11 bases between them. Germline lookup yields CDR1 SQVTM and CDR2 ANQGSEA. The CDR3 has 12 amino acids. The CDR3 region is CSVGDRGQPQHF. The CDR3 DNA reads TGCAGCGTTGGGGACCGGGGGCAGCCCCAGCATTTT.

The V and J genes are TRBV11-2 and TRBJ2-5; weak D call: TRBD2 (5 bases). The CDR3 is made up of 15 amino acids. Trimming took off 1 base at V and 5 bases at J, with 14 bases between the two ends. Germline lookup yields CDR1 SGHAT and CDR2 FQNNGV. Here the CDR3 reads CASSLVAAGGETQYF. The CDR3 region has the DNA TGTGCCAGCAGCTTAGTGGCGGCAGGCGGGGAGACCCAGTACTTC.

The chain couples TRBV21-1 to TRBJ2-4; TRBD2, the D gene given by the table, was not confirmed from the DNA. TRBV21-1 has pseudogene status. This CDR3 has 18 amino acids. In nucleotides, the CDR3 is TGTGCCAGCAGCAAGCAATCGAGTGACCTAGCGGGGGAAAACATTCAGTACTTC. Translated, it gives CASSKQSSDLAGENIQYF.

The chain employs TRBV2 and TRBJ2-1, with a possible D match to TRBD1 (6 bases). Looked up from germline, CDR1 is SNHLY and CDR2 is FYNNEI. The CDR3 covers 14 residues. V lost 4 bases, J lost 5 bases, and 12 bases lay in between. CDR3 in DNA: TGTGCCAGCAGTGTAAGATCAGGGGACAATGAGCAGTTCTTC. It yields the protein CASSVRSGDNEQFF.

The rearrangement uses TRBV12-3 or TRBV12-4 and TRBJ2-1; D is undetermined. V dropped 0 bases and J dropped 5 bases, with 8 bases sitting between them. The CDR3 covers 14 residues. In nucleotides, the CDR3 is TGTGCCAGCAGTTTAGCTTGGCAGGACAATGAGCAGTTCTTC. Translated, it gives CASSLAWQDNEQFF.

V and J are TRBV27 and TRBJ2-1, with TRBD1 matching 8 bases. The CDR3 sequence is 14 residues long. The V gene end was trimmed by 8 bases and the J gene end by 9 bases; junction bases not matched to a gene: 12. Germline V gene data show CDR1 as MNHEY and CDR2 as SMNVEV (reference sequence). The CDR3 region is CASFRRTGIGEQFF. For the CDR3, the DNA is TGTGCCAGCTTCCGTAGGACAGGGATTGGTGAGCAGTTCTTC.

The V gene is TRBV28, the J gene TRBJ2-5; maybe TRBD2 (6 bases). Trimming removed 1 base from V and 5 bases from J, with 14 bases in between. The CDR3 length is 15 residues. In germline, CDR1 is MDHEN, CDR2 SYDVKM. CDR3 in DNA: TGTGCCAGCAGTTTATCTACGGGAGCGAGGGAGACCCAGTACTTC. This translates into CASSLSTGARETQYF.

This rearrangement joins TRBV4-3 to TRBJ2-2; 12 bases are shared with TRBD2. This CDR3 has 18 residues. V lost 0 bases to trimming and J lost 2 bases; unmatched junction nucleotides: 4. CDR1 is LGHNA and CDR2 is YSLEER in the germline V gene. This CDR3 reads CASSQDLAGGPNTGELFF. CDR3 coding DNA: TGCGCCAGCAGCCAAGATCTAGCGGGAGGGCCCAACACCGGGGAGCTGTTTTTT.

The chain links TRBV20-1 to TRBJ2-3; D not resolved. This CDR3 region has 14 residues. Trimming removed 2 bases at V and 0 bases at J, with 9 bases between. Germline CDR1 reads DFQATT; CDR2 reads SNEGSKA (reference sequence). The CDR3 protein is CSARLGTSTDTQYF. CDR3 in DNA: TGCAGTGCTAGACTGGGTACTAGCACAGATACGCAGTATTTT.

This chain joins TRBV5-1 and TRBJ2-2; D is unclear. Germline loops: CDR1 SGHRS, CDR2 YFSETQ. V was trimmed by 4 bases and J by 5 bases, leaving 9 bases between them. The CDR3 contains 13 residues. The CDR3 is CASSTYTTGELFF. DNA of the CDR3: TGCGCCAGCAGCACGTATACTACCGGGGAGCTGTTTTTT.

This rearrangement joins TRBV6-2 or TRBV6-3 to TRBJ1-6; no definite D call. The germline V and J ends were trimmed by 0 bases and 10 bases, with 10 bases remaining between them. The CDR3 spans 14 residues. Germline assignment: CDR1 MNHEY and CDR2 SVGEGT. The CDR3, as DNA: TGTGCCAGCAGTTACTCATTCCGTTGGTCACCCCTCCACTTT. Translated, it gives CASSYSFRWSPLHF.

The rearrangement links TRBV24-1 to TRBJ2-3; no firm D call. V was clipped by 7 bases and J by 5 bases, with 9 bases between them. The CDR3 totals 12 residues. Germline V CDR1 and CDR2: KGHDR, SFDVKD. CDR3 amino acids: CATSQDLDTQYF. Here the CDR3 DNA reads TGTGCCACCAGCCAAGACCTAGATACGCAGTATTTT.

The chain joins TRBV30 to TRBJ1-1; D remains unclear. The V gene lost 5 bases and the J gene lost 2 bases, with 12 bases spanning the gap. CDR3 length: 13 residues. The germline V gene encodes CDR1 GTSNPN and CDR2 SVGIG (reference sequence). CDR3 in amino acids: CAWSLLTNTEAFF. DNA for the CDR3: TGTGCCTGGTCGTTATTGACCAACACTGAAGCTTTCTTT.

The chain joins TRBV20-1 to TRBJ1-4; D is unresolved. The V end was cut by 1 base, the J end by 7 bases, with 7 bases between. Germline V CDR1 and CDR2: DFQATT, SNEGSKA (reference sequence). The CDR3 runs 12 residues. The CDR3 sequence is CSARGLGEKLFF. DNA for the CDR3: TGCAGTGCTAGAGGATTGGGTGAAAAACTGTTTTTT.

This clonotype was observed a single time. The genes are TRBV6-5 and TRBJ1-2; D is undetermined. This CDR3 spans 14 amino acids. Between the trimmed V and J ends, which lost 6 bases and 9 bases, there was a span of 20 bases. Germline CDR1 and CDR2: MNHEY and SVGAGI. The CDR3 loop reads CASRLSPDPGRYTF. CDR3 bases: TGTGCCAGCAGACTCTCACCAGACCCGGGTCGCTACACCTTC.

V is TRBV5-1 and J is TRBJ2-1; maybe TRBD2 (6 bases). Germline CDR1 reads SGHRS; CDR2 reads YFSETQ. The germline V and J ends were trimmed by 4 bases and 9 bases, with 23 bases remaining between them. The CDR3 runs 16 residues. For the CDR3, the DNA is TGCGCCAGCAGCCCTAGAGGGAGCGGGTCGGGGTTTGAGCAGTTCTTC. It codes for CASSPRGSGSGFEQFF.

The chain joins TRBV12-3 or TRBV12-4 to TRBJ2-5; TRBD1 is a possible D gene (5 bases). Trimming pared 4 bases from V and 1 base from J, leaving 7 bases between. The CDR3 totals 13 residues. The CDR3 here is CASSSDSQETQYF. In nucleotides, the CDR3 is TGTGCCAGCAGTTCCGACAGCCAAGAGACCCAGTACTTC.

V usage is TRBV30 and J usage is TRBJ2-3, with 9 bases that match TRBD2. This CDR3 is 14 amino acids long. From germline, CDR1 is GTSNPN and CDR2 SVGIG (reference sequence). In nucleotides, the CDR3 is TGTGCTTCGACCGGACTAGCGCAGACAGATACGCAGTATTTT. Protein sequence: CASTGLAQTDTQYF. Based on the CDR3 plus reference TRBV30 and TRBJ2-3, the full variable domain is SQTIHQWPATLVQPVGSPLSLECTVEGTSNPNLYWYRQAAGRGLQLLFYSVGIGQISSEVPQNLSASRPQDRQFILSSKKLLLSDSGFYLCASTGLAQTDTQYFGPGTRLTVL.

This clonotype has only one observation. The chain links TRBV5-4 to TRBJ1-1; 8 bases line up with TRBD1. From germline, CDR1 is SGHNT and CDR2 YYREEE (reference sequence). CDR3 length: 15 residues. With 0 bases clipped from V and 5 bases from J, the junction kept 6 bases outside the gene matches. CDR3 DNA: TGTGCCAGCAGCTTGGGGGGACAGGCGAGGACTGAAGCTTTCTTT. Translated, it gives CASSLGGQARTEAFF.

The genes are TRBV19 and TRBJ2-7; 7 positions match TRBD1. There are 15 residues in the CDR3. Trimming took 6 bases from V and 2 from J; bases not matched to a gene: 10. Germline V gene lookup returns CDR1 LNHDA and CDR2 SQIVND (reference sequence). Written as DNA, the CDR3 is TGTGCCAGTAGCCCGGAGAACAGGGGCACCTACGAGCAGTACTTC. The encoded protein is CASSPENRGTYEQYF.

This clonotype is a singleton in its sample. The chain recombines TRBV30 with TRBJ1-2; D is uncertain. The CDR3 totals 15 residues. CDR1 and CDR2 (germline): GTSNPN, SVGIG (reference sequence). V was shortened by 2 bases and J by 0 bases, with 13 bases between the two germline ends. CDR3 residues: CAWSPQRIANYGYTF. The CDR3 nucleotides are TGTGCCTGGAGTCCCCAAAGAATCGCTAACTATGGCTACACCTTC.

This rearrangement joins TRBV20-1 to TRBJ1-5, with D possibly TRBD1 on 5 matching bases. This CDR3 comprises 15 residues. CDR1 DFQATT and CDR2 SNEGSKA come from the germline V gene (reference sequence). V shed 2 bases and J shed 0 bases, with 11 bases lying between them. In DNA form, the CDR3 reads TGCAGTGCTAGAATGGCAGGGAATAGCAATCAGCCCCAGCATTTT. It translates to CSARMAGNSNQPQHF.

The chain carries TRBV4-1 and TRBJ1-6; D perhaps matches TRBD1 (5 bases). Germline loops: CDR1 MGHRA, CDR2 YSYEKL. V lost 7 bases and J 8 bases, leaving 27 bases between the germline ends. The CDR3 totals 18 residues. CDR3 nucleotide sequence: TGCGCCAGCACCCTCTCCCCTGGGGGGATTCGGGGCGATTCACCCCTCCACTTT. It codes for CASTLSPGGIRGDSPLHF.